The source of this T cell receptor (beta chain) is a study of T cell responses to AZD1222 COVID-19 vaccine. Study-level points and caveats: Donors skewed white British and female; clonal diversity was possibly underestimated. Spike-specific TCR breadth and depth were elevated following two AZD1222 doses.

Per germline, CDR1 LGHNA and CDR2 YSLEER. V shed 0 bases and J shed 0 bases, with 9 bases lying between them. There are 15 residues in the CDR3. A word on this clone: What it recognizes is unknown.

Assay used: immunoSEQ multiplex PCR; TCRdb lists only in-frame clones, some missing. The data hold 90,000 to 120,000 clones, with approximately 92% observed a single time. The sequence came from an adult who received the AZD1222 COVID-19 vaccine. The sample in question was peripheral blood, obtained 28 days after the second AZD1222 dose. The V call is TRBV4-3, the J call TRBJ2-7; perhaps TRBD2 as D (6 bases). CDR3 sequence (DNA): TGCGCCAGCAGCCAAGAGAGGGACTTCTCCTACGAGCAGTACTTC. Protein product: CASSQERDFSYEQYF.